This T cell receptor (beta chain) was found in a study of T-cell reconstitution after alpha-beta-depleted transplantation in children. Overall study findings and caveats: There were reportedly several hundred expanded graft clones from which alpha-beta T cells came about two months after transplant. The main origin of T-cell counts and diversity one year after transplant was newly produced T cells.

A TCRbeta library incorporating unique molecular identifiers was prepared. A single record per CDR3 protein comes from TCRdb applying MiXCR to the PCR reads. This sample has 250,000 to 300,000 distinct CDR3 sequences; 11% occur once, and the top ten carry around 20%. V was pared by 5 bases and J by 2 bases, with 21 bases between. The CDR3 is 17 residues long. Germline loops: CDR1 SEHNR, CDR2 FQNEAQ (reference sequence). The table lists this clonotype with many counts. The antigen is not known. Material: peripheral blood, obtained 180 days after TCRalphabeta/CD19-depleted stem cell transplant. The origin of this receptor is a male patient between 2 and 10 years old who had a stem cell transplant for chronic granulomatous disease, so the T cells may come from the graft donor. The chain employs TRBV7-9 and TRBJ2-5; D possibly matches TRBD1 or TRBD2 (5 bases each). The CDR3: CASSPPGRAGEQETQYF. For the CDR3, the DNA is TGTGCCAGCAGCCCCCCTGGCAGGGCCGGGGAGCAAGAGACCCAGTACTTC.